This T cell receptor (beta chain) originates from a study of blood T cell repertoires in COVID-19. Study-wide background: Acute and convalescent COVID-19 samples came from the United States, Italy and Spain.

Profiled with immunoSEQ multiplex PCR; TCRdb holds only in-frame clones, not every one. Of hundreds of thousands of clones detected, roughly 90% appear once; the ten largest clones hold approximately 10%. CDR1 and CDR2 from the germline V gene are LGHDT and YNNKEL (reference sequence). The CDR3 loop spans 15 amino acids. V lost 3 bases to trimming and J lost 1 base, with 10 bases between them. The sequence came from a woman under 40 with COVID-19, enrolled during active disease. This chain links TRBV3-1 (or the pseudogene TRBV3-2) with TRBJ1-3, with D hard to call. The sequencing input was peripheral blood. For the CDR3, the DNA is TGTGCCAGCAGCCACCGCCTCAGGTCTGGAAACACCATATATTTT. Translating it yields CASSHRLRSGNTIYF.